The TCR beta chain described here comes from a study of shared clonotypes between healthy human individuals. Study results and caveats: Exclusively blood specimens were collected; tissue repertoires likely differ. Donors were few, which limited the genetic and exposure-history diversity represented. With several donors compared, approximately 5% of naive CD4 clonotypes were shared.

Sequencing used immunoSEQ multiplex PCR; TCRdb keeps in-frame clones, though not all of them. Of about 820,000 clones listed, approximately 92% are singletons. Naive CD8 isolation took CD45RO-negative cells positively selected for CCR7 and excluded terminally differentiated effector memory CD45RA+ cells. In its sample, this clone was seen once. Its antigen is not known. V was shortened by 3 bases and J by 4 bases, with 16 bases between the two germline ends. CDR3 length equals 15 residues. CDR1 and CDR2 (germline): SGHTS, YDEGEE. The chain combines TRBV5-8 with TRBJ2-5; perhaps TRBD1 as D (7 bases). Source material: naive CD8+ T cells sorted from blood. This sequence originates from a young man in good health. CDR3: CASSWGAQGRETQYF. DNA of the CDR3: TGTGCCAGCAGCTGGGGGGCACAGGGGCGAGAGACCCAGTACTTC.